The following is a T cell receptor (beta chain) sequence with its context. Its cognate antigen has yet to be identified. No much larger clonotype is one base removed from it; base qualities were not supplied. TCR cDNA was made using 5'RACE template switching, a step that added a universal primer site and unique molecular identifiers. Priming for cDNA synthesis came from both the TCR alpha and TCR beta constant segments. Library amplification involved two PCR steps, and the second step added sample barcodes and sequencing adapters. Sequencing of the libraries was done on either Illumina HiSeq 2500 (2x100 bp) or NovaSeq (2x150 bp). The authors' analysis ran thus. MIGEC handled demultiplexing of reads and collapsing into UMI consensus sequences, while MiXCR performed V(D)J alignment. Clonotypes responding to the vaccine were identified with edgeR on replicate PBMC samples, with the criteria of FDR below 0.01 and a log2 fold change above 5 up to day 15. Bulk clonotypes were assigned CD4 or CD8 identity according to which sequenced CD4 or CD8 repertoire held them at higher abundance. TCRdb redid the processing of the public reads, applying fastp at Q25 and MiXCR, and retained in-frame beta chains. Under each unique CDR3 protein, matching rows form one entry showing the most common genes and DNA. TCRdb's processing, not the study's, gives the V and J calls here. This sample gives 300,000 to 400,000 distinct CDR3 sequences in total; 6.2% of them show up just once. In total, the top ten clones hold about 15% of the sample.

The CDR3 holds 13 amino acids from the cysteine to the phenylalanine. This entry keeps only the CDR3 DNA: 39 bases, framed from base 1. CDR1 and CDR2, per the germline V gene, are SGHTA and FQGNSA. Germline trimming: 5 bases from V, 6 bases from J; junction bases outside gene matches: 4. The record originates from a study of T cells after yellow fever vaccination (dated by TCRdb to between 2018 and 2020). About the study as a whole: Libraries from fractions with low cell numbers were prepared with the SMART-Seq v4 Ultra Low Input RNA kit. To track T-cell clones before and after primary and booster YFV17D yellow fever vaccination, bulk TCR alpha and beta repertoires were sequenced longitudinally. Two healthy male donors made up the cohort, one aged 18 to 30 years and the other aged 30 to 39 years. Blood was drawn at multiple timepoints before and after primary and secondary immunization, with bulk PBMC replicates and cell subsets isolated.

Broader findings and caveats from the paper: Because abundant contaminating clonotypes from the bulk population could be contained in FACS-sorted repertoires, computational filtering was required. The secondary T-cell response was weaker than the primary response but faster, peaking on day 5 instead of day 15. A small share of clonotypes was detected in both CD4 and CD8 compartments, with the overlap likely arising from convergent recombination. After the booster, most clones that had expanded after primary vaccination were detected again (around 97% of CD4 and around 88% of CD8), suggesting broad maintenance of memory. The study included only a couple of donors, which limits how far the findings can be generalized.

Per the publication, the treatment or condition label means: live attenuated yellow fever vaccine strain. At each blood-draw timepoint, two biological replicates of bulk PBMCs were obtained. A standard Ficoll-Paque protocol was used to isolate PBMCs from peripheral blood. TriZol was used to extract RNA from bulk PBMCs, from CD4 and CD8 fractions, and from dextramer-positive and dextramer-negative fractions. In this chain, TRBV7-2 is recombined with TRBJ2-1; 7 central bases correspond to TRBD1. This receptor was obtained from a man aged 25 to 40 who received the YFV17D yellow fever vaccine. This material consisted of PBMCs, taken 5 days after the yellow fever booster vaccination. The nucleotide sequence reads TGTGCCAGCAGCAATAGGGACAGCAATGAGCAGTTCTTC. Its protein product is CASSNRDSNEQFF.